Listed below are T cell receptor beta chains from one sample, sequenced in a study of T cell responses to AZD1222 COVID-19 vaccine. The repertoire was sequenced with immunoSEQ multiplex PCR; TCRdb's copy has only in-frame clones and lacks some. The sample gives 30,000 to 50,000 clones, 88% of which show up once; roughly 29% is in the top ten. This specimen was peripheral blood, taken 28 days after the second dose of the MenACWY control vaccine. Every receptor here comes from an adult who received the MenACWY meningococcal vaccine as a control. The CDR3 runs from the conserved cysteine through the conserved F or W. Each record gives: clone size, V gene, J gene, D gene, CDR3 protein, CDR3 DNA. The D gene is left open where the match is weak. The size field is filled for only some rows; it gives once, few, many or a size class.

size: -
V: TRBV28
J: TRBJ1-4
D: -
CDR3: CASSLNGFSQTAGEKLFF
DNA: TGTGCCAGCAGTTTGAACGGATTCTCCCAGACAGCGGGTGAAAAACTGTTTTTT

size: -
V: TRBV30
J: TRBJ1-1
D: TRBD1
CDR3: CAWDRGRNEAFF
DNA: TGTGCGTGGGACAGGGGGCGTAATGAAGCTTTCTTT

size: -
V: TRBV3-1/TRBV3-2
J: TRBJ1-4
D: -
CDR3: CASSQGDLGLELFF
DNA: TGTGCCAGCAGCCAAGGGGATCTCGGACTCGAACTGTTTTTT

size: -
V: TRBV6-1
J: TRBJ2-7
D: -
CDR3: CASSAWYRTDKDDEQYF
DNA: TGTGCCAGCAGTGCATGGTATAGGACAGACAAAGACGACGAGCAGTACTTC

size: -
V: TRBV12-3/TRBV12-4
J: TRBJ1-5
D: -
CDR3: CASNSGGTQPQHF
DNA: TGTGCCAGCAACTCTGGGGGAACTCAGCCCCAGCATTTT

size: once
V: TRBV4-2
J: TRBJ2-1
D: TRBD2
CDR3: CASSPSVGLAARNEQFF
DNA: TGTGCCAGCAGCCCTTCAGTGGGACTAGCGGCGAGGAATGAGCAGTTCTTC

size: -
V: TRBV6-5
J: TRBJ2-7
D: -
CDR3: CASSYSISGSSYEQYF
DNA: TGTGCCAGCAGTTACTCGATTTCCGGGAGCTCCTACGAGCAGTACTTC

size: -
V: TRBV18
J: TRBJ2-7
D: TRBD1
CDR3: CASQGQSRGEQYF
DNA: TGTGCCAGTCAGGGACAGTCGAGGGGCGAGCAGTACTTC

size: -
V: TRBV12-5
J: TRBJ1-4
D: -
CDR3: CASGLRGGKLFF
DNA: TGTGCTAGTGGCCTCAGGGGCGGAAAACTGTTTTTT

size: -
V: TRBV24-1
J: TRBJ2-5
D: TRBD1
CDR3: CATSDPGQGGGTQYF
DNA: TGTGCCACCAGTGATCCGGGACAGGGAGGAGGGACCCAGTACTTC

size: -
V: TRBV9
J: TRBJ2-3
D: TRBD2
CDR3: CASSPSGRSTDTQYF
DNA: TGTGCCAGCAGCCCTAGCGGGCGGAGCACAGATACGCAGTATTTT

size: -
V: TRBV6-5
J: TRBJ2-5
D: TRBD1
CDR3: CASRPDRGGETQYF
DNA: TGTGCCAGCAGACCCGACAGGGGAGGAGAGACCCAGTACTTC

size: -
V: TRBV30
J: TRBJ1-6
D: -
CDR3: CAWSVQVEGPLHF
DNA: TGTGCCTGGAGTGTACAGGTAGAGGGGCCCCTCCACTTT

size: -
V: TRBV20-1
J: TRBJ2-7
D: -
CDR3: CSALRGYEQYF
DNA: TGCAGTGCCCTTCGGGGGTACGAGCAGTACTTC

size: -
V: TRBV13
J: TRBJ1-2
D: -
CDR3: CASSLGQFNYGYTF
DNA: TGTGCCAGCAGCTTAGGACAGTTTAACTATGGCTACACCTTC

size: -
V: TRBV5-1
J: TRBJ2-2
D: TRBD1
CDR3: CASSPRQGTGELFF
DNA: TGCGCCAGCAGCCCAAGACAGGGTACCGGGGAGCTGTTTTTT

size: -
V: TRBV6-1
J: TRBJ2-1
D: -
CDR3: CASSGASGELRRNEQFF
DNA: TGTGCCAGCAGTGGGGCCTCTGGGGAGCTCCGGCGGAATGAGCAGTTCTTC

size: -
V: TRBV6-1
J: TRBJ2-7
D: TRBD2
CDR3: CASSEAAGGPPYEQYF
DNA: TGTGCCAGCAGTGAAGCTGCGGGAGGGCCTCCCTACGAGCAGTACTTC

size: -
V: TRBV6-5
J: TRBJ1-4
D: -
CDR3: CASIRGGSNEKLFF
DNA: TGTGCCAGCATCCGGGGGGGGAGTAATGAAAAACTGTTTTTT

size: -
V: TRBV28
J: TRBJ1-5
D: -
CDR3: CASSNKGNQPQHF
DNA: TGTGCCAGCAGTAACAAAGGCAATCAGCCCCAGCATTTT

size: -
V: TRBV5-6
J: TRBJ2-3
D: -
CDR3: CASSLGTSLDTQYF
DNA: TGTGCCAGCAGCCTCGGAACCTCTTTAGATACGCAGTATTTT

size: -
V: TRBV7-9
J: TRBJ2-3
D: -
CDR3: CASSLLRDTQYF
DNA: TGTGCCAGCAGCTTATTGCGGGATACGCAGTATTTT

size: -
V: TRBV29-1
J: TRBJ1-4
D: -
CDR3: CSAVSGGANEKLFF
DNA: TGCAGCGCCGTGAGCGGTGGGGCTAATGAAAAACTGTTTTTT

size: -
V: TRBV7-9
J: TRBJ2-7
D: TRBD2
CDR3: CASSSSGLAISYEQYF
DNA: TGTGCCAGCAGCTCTAGTGGACTAGCGATCAGTTACGAGCAGTACTTC

size: few
V: TRBV28
J: TRBJ1-1
D: TRBD1
CDR3: CASTTPPGTGTSGTEAFF
DNA: TGTGCCAGCACGACCCCTCCGGGGACAGGGACCTCGGGCACTGAAGCTTTCTTT

size: -
V: TRBV11-2
J: TRBJ1-1
D: -
CDR3: CATARWGTEAFF
DNA: TGTGCCACCGCGCGGTGGGGCACTGAAGCTTTCTTT

size: -
V: TRBV10-1
J: TRBJ2-2
D: -
CDR3: CASSGRLASSGELFF
DNA: TGCGCCAGCAGTGGTAGGTTGGCTAGTTCCGGGGAGCTGTTTTTT

size: -
V: TRBV19
J: TRBJ1-1
D: -
CDR3: CASSIRDPRTEAFF
DNA: TGTGCCAGTAGTATCCGGGACCCGAGAACTGAAGCTTTCTTT

size: -
V: TRBV21-1
J: TRBJ1-2
D: -
CDR3: CASSNPGTSVYGYTF
DNA: TGTGCCAGCAGCAATCCCGGGACGTCGGTCTATGGCTACACCTTC

size: -
V: TRBV29-1
J: TRBJ2-2
D: TRBD1
CDR3: CSVGGSGGTVNTGELFF
DNA: TGCAGCGTTGGAGGATCAGGGGGCACCGTGAACACCGGGGAGCTGTTTTTT

size: -
V: TRBV10-3
J: TRBJ1-2
D: -
CDR3: CAISDVGTAGGYTF
DNA: TGTGCCATCAGTGATGTAGGCACGGCGGGGGGCTACACCTTC

size: -
V: TRBV11-2
J: TRBJ2-7
D: TRBD2
CDR3: CASRFTSGVAIHEQYF
DNA: TGTGCCAGCAGGTTTACTAGCGGAGTGGCAATCCACGAGCAGTACTTC

size: -
V: TRBV18
J: TRBJ2-7
D: -
CDR3: CASSSRGYEQYF
DNA: TGTGCCAGCTCATCACGGGGGTACGAGCAGTACTTC

size: -
V: TRBV27
J: TRBJ1-5
D: -
CDR3: CASGAGGRTQHF
DNA: TGTGCCAGCGGGGCGGGGGGCCGCACCCAGCATTTT

size: -
V: TRBV30
J: TRBJ1-3
D: -
CDR3: CAWRRSGTGNTIYF
DNA: TGTGCCTGGAGGCGCTCGGGGACTGGAAACACCATATATTTT

size: -
V: TRBV2
J: TRBJ2-7
D: -
CDR3: CAAGRRAYEQYF
DNA: TGTGCGGCGGGGCGGAGGGCCTACGAGCAGTACTTC